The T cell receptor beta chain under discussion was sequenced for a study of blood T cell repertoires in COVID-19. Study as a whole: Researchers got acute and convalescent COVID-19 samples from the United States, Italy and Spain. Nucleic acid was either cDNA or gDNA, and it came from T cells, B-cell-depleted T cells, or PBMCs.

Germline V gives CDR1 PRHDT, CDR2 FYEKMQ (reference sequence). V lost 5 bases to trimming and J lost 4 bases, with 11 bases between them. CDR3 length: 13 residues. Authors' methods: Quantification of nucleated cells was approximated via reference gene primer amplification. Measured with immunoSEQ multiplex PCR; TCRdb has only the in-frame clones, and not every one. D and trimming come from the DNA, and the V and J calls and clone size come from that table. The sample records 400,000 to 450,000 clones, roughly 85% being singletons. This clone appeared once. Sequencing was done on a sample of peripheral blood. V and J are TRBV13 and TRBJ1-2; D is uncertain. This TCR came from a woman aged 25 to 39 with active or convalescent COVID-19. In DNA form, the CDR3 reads TGTGCCAGCAGCGGCACACAAATCTATGGCTACACCTTC. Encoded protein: CASSGTQIYGYTF.